This T cell receptor (beta chain) derives from a study of tumor-infiltrating lymphocytes in oesophageal squamous cell carcinoma. CDR3 length: 17 amino acids. TCRdb itself ran the PCR reads through MiXCR, one entry per CDR3 protein. The data show 24,000 or so distinct CDR3 sequences, roughly 35% seen once. The chain is built from TRBV12-3 or TRBV12-4 and TRBJ2-7; 10 nucleotides align to TRBD1. The DNA end is a closer match to TRBJ2-5, so the J assignment may be wrong. The TCR originated in a male donor with esophageal squamous cell carcinoma. Material: esophageal tumor tissue. The CDR3 is CASSSWTGGLFKETQYF. The DNA of the CDR3 is TGTGCCAGCAGTTCCTGGACAGGGGGTCTATTTAAAGAGACCCAGTACTTC.